This entry is about one T cell receptor beta chain. Assay used: immunoSEQ multiplex PCR; TCRdb lists only in-frame clones, some missing. In the table there are over 100,000 clones, roughly 92% of which are singletons. This sample stems from a study of control samples from healthy donors and cancer patients. This CDR3 comprises 17 residues. The ends were cut back, 4 bases at V and 4 bases at J, with 23 bases in the middle. Looked up from germline, CDR1 is SGHKS and CDR2 is YYEKEE (reference sequence). This sequence originates from a man aged 18 to 30 in good health. The chain couples TRBV5-5 to TRBJ1-2, with D perhaps TRBD1 (6 bases). The sequencing input was blood. CDR3 DNA sequence: TGTGCCAGCAGCCCAAGTGCACGAGGGGGGGGTGGCTATGGCTACACCTTC. Protein sequence: CASSPSARGGGGYGYTF.